This is a list of T cell receptor beta chains from one sample in a study of CD8 T cells in ankylosing spondylitis. MiXCR was run by TCRdb on the 5' RACE reads, yielding one entry per CDR3 protein. The sample lists 380,000 or so distinct CDR3 sequences, 20% to 25% seen once, with roughly 14% in the top ten. The sequenced material came from blood, either unsorted or a sorted T cell fraction (not recorded which). The receptors come from a male donor with ankylosing spondylitis or in good health (not recorded which). Both conserved end residues are part of each CDR3. The D gene is left open where the match is weak. The size field is filled for only some rows; it gives once, few, many or a size class.

D gene | clone size | J gene | V gene | CDR3 DNA | CDR3 protein
TRBD1 | many | TRBJ2-6 | TRBV18 | TGTGCCAGCTCACCCACGGGACAGAACTCTGGGGCCAACGTCCTGACTTTC | CASSPTGQNSGANVLTF
- | - | TRBJ2-5 | TRBV29-1 | TGCAGCGTGTCTGTTGAACTAGCTCCAGAGACCCAGTACTTC | CSVSVELAPETQYF
- | - | TRBJ1-1 | TRBV12-3/TRBV12-4 | TGTGCCAGCAGACCTCAAAACACTGAAGCTTTCTTT | CASRPQNTEAFF
- | - | TRBJ2-3 | TRBV12-3/TRBV12-4 | TGTGCCAGCAGTCCCCCCGAATACACAGATACGCAGTATTTT | CASSPPEYTDTQYF
- | few | TRBJ2-7 | TRBV4-1 | TGCGCCAGCAGCGACGCCAATAGATACGAGCAGTACTTC | CASSDANRYEQYF
- | few | TRBJ2-1 | TRBV29-1 | TGCAGCGCCCTCCCGGGGGCGGGGGTATACAATGAGCAGTTCTTC | CSALPGAGVYNEQFF
TRBD1 | few | TRBJ2-7 | TRBV20-1 | TGCAGTGTTTTCGTCCGGGACAGTTACTACGAGCAGTACTTC | CSVFVRDSYYEQYF
- | - | TRBJ2-7 | TRBV12-3/TRBV12-4 | TGTGCCAGCACCACTTTGGGTGCAGGGGCCCACGAGCAGTACTTC | CASTTLGAGAHEQYF
TRBD2 | few | TRBJ2-7 | TRBV10-3 | TGTGCCATCAGTGAGCGCGGGGAGGGCTACGAGCAGTACTTC | CAISERGEGYEQYF
TRBD1 | - | TRBJ2-7 | TRBV4-1 | TGCGCCAGCAGCCGTAGGCCGGACAGGGTGTCTGACGAGCAGTACTTC | CASSRRPDRVSDEQYF
TRBD2 | - | TRBJ2-5 | TRBV9 | TGTGCCAGCAGCGTAGGCGGGGGGCCAGAGACCCAGTACTTC | CASSVGGGPETQYF
- | few | TRBJ2-5 | TRBV18 | TGTGCCAGCTCACCGGGCGGGTCTGAGACCCAGTACTTC | CASSPGGSETQYF
- | - | TRBJ2-5 | TRBV11-2 | TGTGCCAGCAGCTTCCGCGGACAGCTCCAAGAGACCCAGTACTTC | CASSFRGQLQETQYF
- | - | TRBJ2-7 | TRBV4-1 | TGCGCCAGCAGCCAAGTCGACAGCTATTACGAGCAGTACTTC | CASSQVDSYYEQYF
TRBD2 | few | TRBJ2-1 | TRBV24-1 | TGTGCCACCAGTGGTCCAGCGGGGGGGGTATGGAATGAGCAGTTCTTC | CATSGPAGGVWNEQFF
- | - | TRBJ1-5 | TRBV2 | TGTGCCAGCAGGGTGGGGATCAGCAATCAGCCCCAGCATTTT | CASRVGISNQPQHF
TRBD1 | - | TRBJ1-2 | TRBV5-6 | TGTGCCAGCAGACCGACAGGGGGCTATGGCTACACCTTC | CASRPTGGYGYTF
- | - | TRBJ2-7 | TRBV5-1 | TGCGCCAGCAGCTTGGAGATGGGGAGCGAGCAGTACTTC | CASSLEMGSEQYF
TRBD1 | - | TRBJ2-3 | TRBV27 | TGTGCCAGCAGTATCGGGACAGGACCCACTAGCACAGATACGCAGTATTTT | CASSIGTGPTSTDTQYF
- | - | TRBJ2-3 | TRBV12-3/TRBV12-4 | TGTGCCAGCAGTTTCCCCAGCGTAGATACGCAGTATTTT | CASSFPSVDTQYF
- | - | TRBJ2-1 | TRBV19 | TGTGCCAGTAGTATGGGGGGGCCCAATGAGCAGTTCTTC | CASSMGGPNEQFF
- | - | TRBJ2-1 | TRBV12-3/TRBV12-4 | TGTGCCACTACGGACAGCCAAATCAATGAGCAGTTCTTC | CATTDSQINEQFF
- | few | TRBJ2-3 | TRBV12-3/TRBV12-4 | TGTGCCAGCAGTTTCTCTATAGGGCCTGATACGCAGTATTTT | CASSFSIGPDTQYF
TRBD1 | - | TRBJ2-2 | TRBV5-6 | TGTGCCAGCAGGGGACAGGGGACCGGGGAGCTGTTTTTT | CASRGQGTGELFF
- | - | TRBJ2-1 | TRBV13 | TGTGCCAGCAGCTTAGGGGAACAGGGCAATGAGCAGTTCTTC | CASSLGEQGNEQFF
- | few | TRBJ1-3 | TRBV4-1 | TGCGCCAGCAGCCAGAATGGGAGGGCTGACACCATATATTTT | CASSQNGRADTIYF
TRBD1 | few | TRBJ2-7 | TRBV6-4 | TGTGCCAGCACCGACGGGGGCAGGGGGCGCGAGCAGTACTTC | CASTDGGRGREQYF
- | - | TRBJ2-5 | TRBV28 | TGTGCCAGCAGATACTCCCCGGGAGAAAACGGGGAGACCCAGTACTTC | CASRYSPGENGETQYF
- | - | TRBJ2-2 | TRBV6-4 | TGTGCCAGCAGTGACCGGGGGTCCGGGGAGCTGTTTTTT | CASSDRGSGELFF
- | - | TRBJ2-3 | TRBV7-3 | TGTGCCAGCAGCTTAACGGGGGAGCCGGATACGCAGTATTTT | CASSLTGEPDTQYF
TRBD1 | few | TRBJ2-4 | TRBV12-3/TRBV12-4 | TGTGCCAGCAGTTCTCCGTTACAGGGGGCAAAAAACATTCAGTACTTC | CASSSPLQGAKNIQYF
TRBD1 | few | TRBJ2-7 | TRBV19 | TGTGCCAGTAGTGTCCGGGACAGCTCCTACGAGCAGTACTTC | CASSVRDSSYEQYF
- | few | TRBJ2-3 | TRBV9 | TGTGCCAGCAGCGTTTTTCTGGGATTAGCGAGCACAGATACGCAGTATTTT | CASSVFLGLASTDTQYF
- | - | TRBJ2-7 | TRBV29-1 | TGCAGCGTTGAGGCGGGGGCAGCCTACGAGCAGTACTTC | CSVEAGAAYEQYF
TRBD1 | few | TRBJ2-3 | TRBV10-2 | TGCGCCAGCAGTCAGGGGGATTCCAGCACAGATACGCAGTATTTT | CASSQGDSSTDTQYF
- | - | TRBJ2-1 | TRBV28 | TGTGCCAGCAGTTTTAAGGGGTGGGAAGTGAGCAATGAGCAGTTCTTC | CASSFKGWEVSNEQFF
TRBD1 | few | TRBJ2-3 | TRBV10-3 | TGTGCCATCAGTGAGGCTACAGGGGGGACAGATACGCAGTATTTT | CAISEATGGTDTQYF
TRBD2 | - | TRBJ2-3 | TRBV11-2 | TGTGCCAGCAGCTTAGGGGCAGGACTAGCGGAGCTAAGCACAGATACGCAGTATTTT | CASSLGAGLAELSTDTQYF
TRBD2 | - | TRBJ2-1 | TRBV29-1 | TGCAGCGTAAAGACTAGCGGGGGATTATACAATGAGCAGTTCTTC | CSVKTSGGLYNEQFF
TRBD1 | few | TRBJ2-5 | TRBV5-6 | TGTGCCAGCAGCTTGGGAGGGACAGCCCAAGAGACCCAGTACTTC | CASSLGGTAQETQYF
- | - | TRBJ2-3 | TRBV4-1 | TGCGCCAGCAGCCGGGACTTCACAGATACGCAGTATTTT | CASSRDFTDTQYF
- | few | TRBJ2-5 | TRBV20-1 | TGCAGTGCTAGAGATCGGAGAAGCGGCCTAGCGAACTTC | CSARDRRSGLANF
- | - | TRBJ2-2 | TRBV29-1 | TGCAGCGTTGAAGAGAATCGGGGCAGGACGTTCGGGGAGCTGTTTTTT | CSVEENRGRTFGELFF
- | few | TRBJ1-1 | TRBV10-1 | TGCGCCAGCAGTGAGGTCGGACAGGAAGCTTTCTTT | CASSEVGQEAFF
TRBD2 | - | TRBJ2-3 | TRBV10-3 | TGTGCCACTCTGAGCGGGGGGGCCGGTACGCAGTATTTT | CATLSGGAGTQYF
- | - | TRBJ2-3 | TRBV7-9 | TGTGCCAGCAGCCCCCAAAATTTCCTCACAGATACGCAGTATTTT | CASSPQNFLTDTQYF
TRBD2 | - | TRBJ2-2 | TRBV2 | TGTGCCATACTCGGGGGGGGCGCGAACACCGGGGAGCTGTTTTTT | CAILGGGANTGELFF
TRBD1 | - | TRBJ2-3 | TRBV6-1 | TGTGCCAGCAGCCCTTTGACAGGGGAGGGCACAGATACGCAGTATTTT | CASSPLTGEGTDTQYF
TRBD2 | - | TRBJ2-7 | TRBV6-2/TRBV6-3 | TGTGCCAGCAGAGTTACCGGGACTAGCGGCTACGAGCAGTACTTC | CASRVTGTSGYEQYF
- | many | TRBJ2-2 | TRBV3-1 | TGTGCCAGCAGCCAAGATTCCAGGGTGACCGGGGAGCTGTTTTTT | CASSQDSRVTGELFF
- | - | TRBJ1-2 | TRBV9 | TGTGCCAGCAGTTGGTCCCGCTATGGCTACACCTTC | CASSWSRYGYTF
- | - | TRBJ2-7 | TRBV12-3/TRBV12-4 | TGTGCCAGCAGTTTAAATATCTACGAGCAGTACTTC | CASSLNIYEQYF
- | - | TRBJ2-1 | TRBV12-3/TRBV12-4 | TGTGCCAGCAGTTTACATTTACAGGGTAATGAGCAGTTCTTC | CASSLHLQGNEQFF
TRBD1 | - | TRBJ2-6 | TRBV6-1 | TGTGCCAGCATCCCGGGGACAGTGGTTAGGGTAGGGGCCAACGTCCTGACTTTC | CASIPGTVVRVGANVLTF
- | many | TRBJ2-5 | TRBV12-3/TRBV12-4 | TGTGCCAGCAGCTTAGATAGCGAAGAGACCCAGTACTTC | CASSLDSEETQYF